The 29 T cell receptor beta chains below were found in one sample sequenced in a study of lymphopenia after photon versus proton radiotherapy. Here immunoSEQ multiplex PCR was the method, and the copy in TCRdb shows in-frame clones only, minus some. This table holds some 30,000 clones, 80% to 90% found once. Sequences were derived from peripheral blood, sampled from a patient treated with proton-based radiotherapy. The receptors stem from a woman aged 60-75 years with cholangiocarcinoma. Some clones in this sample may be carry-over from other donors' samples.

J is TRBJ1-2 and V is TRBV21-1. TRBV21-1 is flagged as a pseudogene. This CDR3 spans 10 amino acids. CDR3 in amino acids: CASSTGVYTF. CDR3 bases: TGTGCCAGCAGCACCGGTGTCTACACCTTC.

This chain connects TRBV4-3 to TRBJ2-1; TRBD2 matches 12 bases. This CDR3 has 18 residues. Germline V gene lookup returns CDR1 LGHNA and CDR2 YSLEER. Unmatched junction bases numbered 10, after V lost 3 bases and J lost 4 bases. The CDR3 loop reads CASSHHTGTSGRYNEQFF. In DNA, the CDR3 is TGCGCCAGCAGCCATCACACCGGGACTAGCGGGCGGTACAATGAGCAGTTCTTC.

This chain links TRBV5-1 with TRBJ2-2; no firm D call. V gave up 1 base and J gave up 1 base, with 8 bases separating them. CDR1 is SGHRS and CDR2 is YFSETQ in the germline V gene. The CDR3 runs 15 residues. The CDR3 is CASSLMGGNTGELFF. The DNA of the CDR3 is TGCGCCAGCAGCTTGATGGGCGGGAACACCGGGGAGCTGTTTTTT.

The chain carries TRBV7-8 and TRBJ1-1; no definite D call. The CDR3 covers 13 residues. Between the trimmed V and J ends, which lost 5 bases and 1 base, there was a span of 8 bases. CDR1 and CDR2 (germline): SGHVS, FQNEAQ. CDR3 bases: TGTGCCAGCAGCCACCCTGGGAACACTGAAGCTTTCTTT. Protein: CASSHPGNTEAFF.

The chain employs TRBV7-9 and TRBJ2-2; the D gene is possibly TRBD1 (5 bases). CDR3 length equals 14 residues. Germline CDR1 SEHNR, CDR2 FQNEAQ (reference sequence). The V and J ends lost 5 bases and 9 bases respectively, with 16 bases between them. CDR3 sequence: CASSGPLDSRELFF. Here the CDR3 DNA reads TGTGCCAGCAGCGGGCCCCTCGACAGCAGGGAGCTGTTTTTT.

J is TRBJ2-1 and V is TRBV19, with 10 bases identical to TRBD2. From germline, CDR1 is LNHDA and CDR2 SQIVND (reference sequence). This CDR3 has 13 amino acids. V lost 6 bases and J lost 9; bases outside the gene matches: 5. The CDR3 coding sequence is TGTGCCAGTAGGCTAGCGGGAGAGGGTGAGCAGTTCTTC. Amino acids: CASRLAGEGEQFF.

The CDR3, as DNA: TGCAGCGTTGTGGGGGGACATGGCTACACCTTC. This encodes CSVVGGHGYTF. The chain combines TRBV29-1 with TRBJ1-2, with a possible D match to TRBD1 (5 bases). The CDR3 is made up of 11 amino acids. V was shortened by 4 bases and J by 6 bases, with 9 bases between the two germline ends. Germline values: CDR1 SQVTM, CDR2 ANQGSEA.

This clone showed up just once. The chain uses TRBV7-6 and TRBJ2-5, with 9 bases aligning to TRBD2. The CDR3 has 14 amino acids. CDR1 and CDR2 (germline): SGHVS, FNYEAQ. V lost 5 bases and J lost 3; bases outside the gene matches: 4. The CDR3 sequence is CASSHRLAEETQYF. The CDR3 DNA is TGTGCCAGCAGCCACCGACTAGCGGAAGAGACCCAGTACTTC.

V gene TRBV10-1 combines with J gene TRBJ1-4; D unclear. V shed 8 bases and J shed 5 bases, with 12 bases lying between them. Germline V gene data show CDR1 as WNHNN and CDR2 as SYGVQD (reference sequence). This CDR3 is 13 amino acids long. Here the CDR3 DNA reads TGCGCCAGCTCCCGGGCGTTAAATGAAAAACTGTTTTTT. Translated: CASSRALNEKLFF.

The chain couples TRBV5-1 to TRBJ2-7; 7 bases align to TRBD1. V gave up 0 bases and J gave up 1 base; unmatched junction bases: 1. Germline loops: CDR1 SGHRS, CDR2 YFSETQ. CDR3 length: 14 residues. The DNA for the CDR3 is TGCGCCAGCAGCTTGGTGGGACAGTCCTACGAGCAGTACTTC. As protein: CASSLVGQSYEQYF.

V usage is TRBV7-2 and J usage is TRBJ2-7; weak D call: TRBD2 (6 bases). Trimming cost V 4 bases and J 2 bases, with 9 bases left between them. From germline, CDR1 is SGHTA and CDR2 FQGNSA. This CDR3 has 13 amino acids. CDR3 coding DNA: TGTGCCAGCAGCTCCAGGAGGGCCTACGAGCAGTACTTC. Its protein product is CASSSRRAYEQYF.

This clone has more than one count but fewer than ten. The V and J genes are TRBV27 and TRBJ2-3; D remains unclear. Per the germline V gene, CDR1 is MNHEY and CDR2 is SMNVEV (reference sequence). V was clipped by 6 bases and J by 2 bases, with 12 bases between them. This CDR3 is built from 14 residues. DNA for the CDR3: TGTGCCAGCAGCCTAAGGACCAACACAGATACGCAGTATTTT. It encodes CASSLRTNTDTQYF.

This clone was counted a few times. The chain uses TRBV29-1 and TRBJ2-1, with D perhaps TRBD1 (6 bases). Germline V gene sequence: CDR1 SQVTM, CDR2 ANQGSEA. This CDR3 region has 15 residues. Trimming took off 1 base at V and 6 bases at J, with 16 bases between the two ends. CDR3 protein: CSVEASGATGNEQFF. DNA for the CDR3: TGCAGCGTTGAAGCCTCAGGGGCAACGGGCAATGAGCAGTTCTTC.

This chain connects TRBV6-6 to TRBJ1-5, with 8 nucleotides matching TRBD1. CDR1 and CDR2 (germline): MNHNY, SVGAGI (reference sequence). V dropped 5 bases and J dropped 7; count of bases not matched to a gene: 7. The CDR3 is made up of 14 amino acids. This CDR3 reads CASSPTGGGQPQHF. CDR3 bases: TGTGCCAGCAGTCCCACAGGGGGGGGACAGCCCCAGCATTTT.

In DNA, the CDR3 is TGCGCCAGCAGCCAAGATAAGGTGGCTAGCGGGGGGGCGAGAGAGACCCAGTACTTC. It codes for CASSQDKVASGGARETQYF. The V gene is TRBV4-1, the J gene TRBJ2-5; 12 bases line up with TRBD2. Germline CDR1 MGHRA, CDR2 YSYEKL. The CDR3 is made up of 19 amino acids. Trimming took 0 bases from V and 4 from J; bases not matched to a gene: 12.

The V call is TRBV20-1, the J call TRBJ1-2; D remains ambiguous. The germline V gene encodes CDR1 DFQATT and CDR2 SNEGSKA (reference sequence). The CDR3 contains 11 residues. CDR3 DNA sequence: TGCAGAGTAAAGGGTGACGCTGGCTACACCTTC. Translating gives CRVKGDAGYTF.

In DNA, the CDR3 is TGTGCCAGCAGTCCCTTTTGGGAAAAACTGTTTTTT. Its protein is CASSPFWEKLFF. This chain uses TRBV14 with TRBJ1-4; no reliable D call. Germline V lookup: CDR1 SGHDN, CDR2 FVKESK. The CDR3 is 12 residues long. V shed 6 bases and J shed 8 bases, with 10 bases lying between them.

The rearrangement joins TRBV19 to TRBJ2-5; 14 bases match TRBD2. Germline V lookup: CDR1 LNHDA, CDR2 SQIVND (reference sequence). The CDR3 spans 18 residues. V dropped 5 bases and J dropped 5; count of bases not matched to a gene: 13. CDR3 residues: CASSSLRGLAGVEETQYF. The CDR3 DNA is TGTGCCAGTAGTTCTCTTAGGGGACTAGCGGGAGTGGAGGAGACCCAGTACTTC.

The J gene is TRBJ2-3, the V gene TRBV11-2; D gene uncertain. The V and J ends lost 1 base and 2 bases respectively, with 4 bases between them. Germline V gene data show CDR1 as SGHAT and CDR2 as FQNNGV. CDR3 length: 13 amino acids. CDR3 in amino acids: CASSLGVTDTQYF. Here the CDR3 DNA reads TGTGCCAGCAGCTTAGGAGTCACAGATACGCAGTATTTT.

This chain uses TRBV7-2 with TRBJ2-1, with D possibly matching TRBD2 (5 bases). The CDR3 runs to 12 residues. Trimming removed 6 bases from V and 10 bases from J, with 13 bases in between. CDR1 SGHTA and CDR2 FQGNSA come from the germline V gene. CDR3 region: CASRPSSREQFF. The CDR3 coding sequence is TGTGCCAGCAGGCCTTCTAGCAGGGAGCAGTTCTTC.

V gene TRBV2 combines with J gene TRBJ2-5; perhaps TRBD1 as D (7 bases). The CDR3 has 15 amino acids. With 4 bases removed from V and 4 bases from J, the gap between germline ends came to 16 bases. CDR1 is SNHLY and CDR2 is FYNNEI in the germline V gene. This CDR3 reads CASSGQGGSAETQYF. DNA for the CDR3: TGTGCCAGCAGTGGGCAGGGGGGATCCGCAGAGACCCAGTACTTC. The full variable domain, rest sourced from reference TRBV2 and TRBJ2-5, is EPEVTQTPSHQVTQMGQEVILRCVPISNHLYFYWYRQILGQKVEFLVSFYNNEISEKSEIFDDQFSVERPDGSNFTLKIRSTKLEDSAMYFCASSGQGGSAETQYFGPGTRLLVL.

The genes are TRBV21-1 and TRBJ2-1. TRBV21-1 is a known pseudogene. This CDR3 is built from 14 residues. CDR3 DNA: TGTGCCAGCAGCAAAGCCGGCAGCCAAAATGAGCAGTTCTTC. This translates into CASSKAGSQNEQFF.

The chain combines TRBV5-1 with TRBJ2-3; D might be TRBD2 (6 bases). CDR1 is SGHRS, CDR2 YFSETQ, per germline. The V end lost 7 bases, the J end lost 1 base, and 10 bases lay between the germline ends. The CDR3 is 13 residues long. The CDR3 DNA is TGCGCCAGCGCGCCTAGCGGCACAGATACGCAGTATTTT. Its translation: CASAPSGTDTQYF.

CDR3 region: CASSPLQGEGNYGYTF. As DNA, the CDR3 is TGTGCCAGCTCACCGCTCCAAGGTGAGGGTAACTATGGCTACACCTTC. The gene calls are TRBV18 and TRBJ1-2; D remains unclear. The CDR3 runs 16 residues. The germline V gene encodes CDR1 KGHSH and CDR2 LQKENI. The V end lost 3 bases, the J end lost 1 base, and 15 bases lay between the germline ends.

The CDR3 sequence: CASSFPGDQPQHF. DNA of the CDR3: TGTGCCAGCAGCTTCCCGGGAGATCAGCCCCAGCATTTT. V is TRBV7-9 and J is TRBJ1-5; D is ambiguous. With 3 bases removed from V and 5 bases from J, the gap between germline ends came to 8 bases. The CDR3 is 13 residues long. The germline CDR1 and CDR2 sequences are SEHNR and FQNEAQ (reference sequence).

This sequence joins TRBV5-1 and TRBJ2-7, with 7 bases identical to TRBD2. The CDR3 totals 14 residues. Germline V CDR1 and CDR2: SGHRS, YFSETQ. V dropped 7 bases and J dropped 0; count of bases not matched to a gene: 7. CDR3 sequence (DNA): TGCGCCAGCTCCTTGGGGGGGACCTCCTACGAGCAGTACTTC. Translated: CASSLGGTSYEQYF.

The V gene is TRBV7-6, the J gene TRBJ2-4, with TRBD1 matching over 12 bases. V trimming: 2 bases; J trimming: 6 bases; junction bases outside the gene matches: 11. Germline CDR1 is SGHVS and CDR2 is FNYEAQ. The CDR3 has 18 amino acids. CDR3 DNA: TGTGCCAGCAGCTTACCACCGGGACAGGGGGCCTCAGGAAACATTCAGTACTTC. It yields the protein CASSLPPGQGASGNIQYF.

The CDR3 DNA reads TGTGCCAGCAGCTTGAGTGGGGCAGGGGGAGACATTCAGTACTTC. Translated, it gives CASSLSGAGGDIQYF. V usage is TRBV5-6 and J usage is TRBJ2-4, with 7 bases lining up with TRBD1. V gave up 1 base and J gave up 8 bases; unmatched junction bases: 9. Germline lookup yields CDR1 SGHDT and CDR2 YYEEEE. The CDR3 sequence is 15 residues long.

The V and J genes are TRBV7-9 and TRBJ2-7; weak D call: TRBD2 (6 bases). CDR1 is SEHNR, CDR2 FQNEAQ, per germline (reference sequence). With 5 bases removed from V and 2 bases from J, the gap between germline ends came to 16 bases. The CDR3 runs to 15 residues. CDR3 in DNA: TGTGCCAGCAGCCCCTCCGCGGGGTGGACCTACGAGCAGTACTTC. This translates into CASSPSAGWTYEQYF.